The next 25 T cell receptor beta chains were all read from a single sample in a study of cytomegalovirus exposure and HLA in healthy donors. Only in-frame clones appear in the TCRdb table, and some are missing; sequencing was by immunoSEQ multiplex PCR. The sample consists of about 160,000 clones, roughly 89% of them appearing once. Sequenced sample: PBMCs. The receptors derive from a woman aged 18-29 years in good health and CMV-seropositive.

The chain joins TRBV18 to TRBJ2-5; unclear D gene. The germline V gene encodes CDR1 KGHSH and CDR2 LQKENI. Trimming shortened V by 2 bases and J by 2 bases, and 15 bases separated the two germline ends. The CDR3 is 16 amino acids. The CDR3 region is CASSPLVDPRQETQYF. In DNA form, the CDR3 reads TGTGCCAGCTCACCATTAGTCGATCCTAGACAAGAGACCCAGTACTTC. Full variable domain (outside the CDR3, taken from reference TRBV18 and TRBJ2-5): NAGVMQNPRHLVRRRGQEARLRCSPMKGHSHVYWYRQLPEEGLKFMVYLQKENIIDESGMPKERFSAEFPKEGPSILRIQQVVRGDSAAYFCASSPLVDPRQETQYFGPGTRLLVL.

The chain joins TRBV5-5 to TRBJ1-5, with a possible D match to TRBD1 (5 bases). This CDR3 spans 16 amino acids. V was clipped by 3 bases and J by 0 bases, with 13 bases between them. Germline V gene lookup returns CDR1 SGHKS and CDR2 YYEKEE (reference sequence). The CDR3 DNA reads TGTGCCAGCAGCTACTACGTGACAGATAGCAATCAGCCCCAGCATTTT. Amino acids: CASSYYVTDSNQPQHF.

This chain connects TRBV28 to TRBJ2-2; maybe TRBD2 (5 bases). V was clipped by 2 bases and J by 4 bases, with 14 bases between them. The CDR3 is 16 amino acids. The germline gives CDR1 MDHEN, CDR2 SYDVKM. Here the CDR3 reads CASSLGYAGSTGELFF. Written as DNA, the CDR3 is TGTGCCAGCAGTTTAGGTTATGCGGGTAGCACCGGGGAGCTGTTTTTT. The full variable domain, in which reference TRBV28 and TRBJ2-2 provide the parts outside the CDR3, is DVKVTQSSRYLVKRTGEKVFLECVQDMDHENMFWYRQDPGLGLRLIYFSYDVKMKEKGDIPEGYSVSREKKERFSLILESASTNQTSMYLCASSLGYAGSTGELFFGEGSRLTVL.

The V call is TRBV19, the J call TRBJ2-7, with a weak D call TRBD2 (5 bases). The V gene's germline CDR1 is LNHDA and CDR2 SQIVND (reference sequence). The V end was cut by 5 bases, the J end by 7 bases, with 12 bases between. The CDR3 sequence is 12 residues long. The CDR3 coding sequence is TGTGCCAGTAGTCACCTTACGGGAGAGCAGTACTTC. Its protein is CASSHLTGEQYF.

This chain joins TRBV28 and TRBJ2-1; 7 bases map to TRBD2. V dropped 7 bases and J dropped 7; count of bases not matched to a gene: 13. The CDR3 is 15 residues long. CDR1 MDHEN and CDR2 SYDVKM come from the germline V gene. CDR3 protein: CASNPGGSTKNEQFF. For the CDR3, the DNA is TGTGCCAGCAACCCCGGGGGGTCGACGAAAAATGAGCAGTTCTTC.

The chain employs TRBV4-1 and TRBJ2-6; D is perhaps TRBD2 (6 bases). Trimming shortened V by 6 bases and J by 4 bases, and 13 bases separated the two germline ends. The CDR3 runs to 15 residues. CDR1 is MGHRA, CDR2 YSYEKL, per germline. The CDR3 here is CASSKEGSGANVLTF. CDR3 DNA sequence: TGCGCCAGCAGTAAGGAGGGGTCCGGGGCCAACGTCCTGACTTTC.

The chain links TRBV10-3 to TRBJ1-1; D not certain. The CDR3 consists of 17 residues. Germline-derived CDR1 and CDR2 are ENHRY and SYGVKD. Trimming took off 4 bases at V and 1 base at J, with 19 bases between the two ends. The CDR3 coding sequence is TGTGCCATCAGTGTCCTCCGTGGAGGTCTGAAGAACACTGAAGCTTTCTTT. It is translated as CAISVLRGGLKNTEAFF.

The chain uses TRBV4-1 and TRBJ2-2; D possibly corresponds to TRBD1 (6 bases). The CDR3 sequence is 16 residues long. Per germline, CDR1 MGHRA and CDR2 YSYEKL. The V end was cut by 0 bases, the J end by 0 bases, with 8 bases between. The CDR3 loop reads CASSQDEGANTGELFF. The DNA of the CDR3 is TGCGCCAGCAGCCAAGACGAGGGGGCGAACACCGGGGAGCTGTTTTTT.

This chain connects TRBV7-3 to TRBJ2-1, with a possible D match to TRBD1 (6 bases). The ends were cut back, 0 bases at V and 6 bases at J, with 12 bases in the middle. Germline loops: CDR1 SGHTA, CDR2 FQGTGA. The CDR3 covers 15 residues. As DNA, the CDR3 is TGTGCCAGCAGCTTAACTGGGGCGACAGGCAATGAGCAGTTCTTC. Translating it yields CASSLTGATGNEQFF.

The V gene is TRBV27, the J gene TRBJ2-7, with 7 bases aligning to TRBD2. CDR1 is MNHEY and CDR2 is SMNVEV in the germline V gene (reference sequence). The CDR3 is 15 amino acids. The junction had 11 bases not matched to a gene; V was cut back by 4 bases and J by 5 bases. The CDR3 is CASSWGSGLLDEQYF. The CDR3 DNA reads TGTGCCAGCAGTTGGGGTAGCGGGTTGCTTGACGAGCAGTACTTC.

V is TRBV28 and J is TRBJ2-3; 7 bases map to TRBD1. This CDR3 has 13 amino acids. CDR1 and CDR2 (germline): MDHEN, SYDVKM. V lost 8 bases, J lost 3 bases, and 5 bases stayed unmatched. CDR3 nucleotide sequence: TGTGCCAGCTCCGACAGGGCTACAGATACGCAGTATTTT. Protein product: CASSDRATDTQYF.

This chain joins TRBV5-4 and TRBJ1-1; 7 bases match TRBD1. The ends lost 6 bases at V and 1 base at J; junction bases unmatched: 12. This CDR3 is 16 amino acids long. Per germline, CDR1 SGHNT and CDR2 YYREEE (reference sequence). The CDR3 is CASTARRGLGNTEAFF. The DNA for the CDR3 is TGTGCCAGCACCGCGAGGAGGGGGCTAGGGAACACTGAAGCTTTCTTT.

The V gene is TRBV14, the J gene TRBJ1-1; tentative D call: TRBD1 (5 bases). Germline assignment: CDR1 SGHDN and CDR2 FVKESK. The CDR3 loop spans 14 amino acids. V lost 4 bases and J 3 bases, leaving 12 bases between the germline ends. The CDR3 spells CASSPGRWDTEAFF. CDR3 coding DNA: TGTGCCAGCAGCCCAGGGCGGTGGGACACTGAAGCTTTCTTT.

Written as DNA, the CDR3 is TGTGCCAGCTCCGCCTCGAGAAATTACGAGCAGTACTTC. Its protein is CASSASRNYEQYF. V and J are TRBV18 and TRBJ2-5; D unclear. TRBJ2-7 matches the DNA end more closely, so the J call is doubtful. CDR1 is KGHSH and CDR2 is LQKENI in the germline V gene. This CDR3 spans 13 amino acids.

This clone was seen once. The chain recombines TRBV5-6 with TRBJ1-2, with 8 nucleotides matching TRBD1. The CDR3 is made up of 16 amino acids. V shed 3 bases, J shed 8 bases, and the junction held 15 bases outside the gene matches. CDR1 and CDR2 (germline): SGHDT, YYEEEE. CDR3 DNA: TGTGCCAGCAGCTATCTCGACAGGGGCGAGTTTGGCGGCTACACCTTC. Its translation is CASSYLDRGEFGGYTF.

This rearrangement joins TRBV2 to TRBJ2-5; 10 bases agree with TRBD1. There are 14 residues in the CDR3. Germline CDR1 is SNHLY and CDR2 is FYNNEI. V lost 7 bases, J lost 2 bases, and 4 bases stayed unmatched. CDR3 DNA sequence: TGTGCCAGCACTCCGGGACAGGGGCAAGAGACCCAGTACTTC. Translating gives CASTPGQGQETQYF.

As DNA, the CDR3 is TGTGCCAGTAGCTACCGGGACAGCCAAGAGACCCAGTACTTC. Translated, it gives CASSYRDSQETQYF. This chain connects TRBV19 to TRBJ2-5; TRBD1 aligns across 7 bases. Unmatched junction bases numbered 5, after V lost 6 bases and J lost 1 base. CDR3 size: 14 residues. Germline-derived CDR1 and CDR2 are LNHDA and SQIVND (reference sequence).

The CDR3 sequence: CASSTPGGSDKQYF. The CDR3 DNA follows: TGTGCCAGCAGCACACCAGGGGGGTCCGACAAGCAGTACTTC. The chain employs TRBV6-5 and TRBJ2-7; perhaps TRBD1 as D (7 bases). Deletions cut 6 bases from V and 8 bases from J, with 20 bases between. CDR3 length: 14 residues. The V gene's germline CDR1 is MNHEY and CDR2 SVGAGI.

The CDR3 DNA sequence: TGTGCCAGCAGCACCGGGGACAATGAGCAGTTCTTC. Protein product: CASSTGDNEQFF. The V call is TRBV9, the J call TRBJ2-1, with D tentatively TRBD2 (5 bases). Trimming stripped 4 bases from V and 5 bases from J, with 7 bases between. Looked up from germline, CDR1 is SGDLS and CDR2 is YYNGEE. The CDR3 loop spans 12 amino acids. Full variable domain (remainder filled in from reference TRBV9 and TRBJ2-1): DSGVTQTPKHLITATGQRVTLRCSPRSGDLSVYWYQQSLDQGLQFLIQYYNGEERAKGNILERFSAQQFPDLHSELNLSSLELGDSALYFCASSTGDNEQFFGPGTRLTVL.

The rearrangement uses TRBV29-1 and TRBJ2-5, with D maybe TRBD1 (6 bases). The germline CDR1 and CDR2 sequences are SQVTM and ANQGSEA. Trimming left V 5 bases short and J 3 bases short, with 10 bases between. The CDR3 spans 12 residues. CDR3 bases: TGCAGCGTTTGGGGGCGGGAAGAGACCCAGTACTTC. Translating it yields CSVWGREETQYF.

The chain combines TRBV5-1 with TRBJ2-7, with a weak D call TRBD1 (5 bases). This CDR3 has 15 amino acids. Germline loops: CDR1 SGHRS, CDR2 YFSETQ. V was clipped by 4 bases and J by 0 bases, with 14 bases between them. CDR3: CASSNLGTGSYEQYF. CDR3 coding DNA: TGCGCCAGCAGCAACCTAGGAACAGGCTCCTACGAGCAGTACTTC.

This rearrangement joins TRBV7-8 to TRBJ1-5; maybe TRBD1 (6 bases). Germline V gives CDR1 SGHVS, CDR2 FQNEAQ. V shed 1 base and J shed 5 bases, with 9 bases lying between them. The CDR3 spans 14 residues. CDR3 sequence reads: CASSLVTGYQPQHF. CDR3 nucleotides: TGTGCCAGCAGCTTAGTCACAGGGTATCAGCCCCAGCATTTT. Together with reference TRBV7-8 and TRBJ1-5, the CDR3 gives the full variable domain: GAGVSQSPRYKVAKRGQDVALRCDPISGHVSLFWYQQALGQGPEFLTYFQNEAQLDKSGLPSDRFFAERPEGSVSTLKIQRTQQEDSAVYLCASSLVTGYQPQHFGDGTRLSIL.

The rearrangement uses TRBV7-9 and TRBJ2-7, with a weak D call TRBD2 (7 bases). CDR3 length: 14 residues. Trimming shortened V by 4 bases and J by 0 bases, and 10 bases separated the two germline ends. The germline V gene has CDR1 SEHNR and CDR2 FQNEAQ (reference sequence). Here the CDR3 reads CASSWGGSSYEQYF. The CDR3 DNA reads as TGTGCCAGCAGCTGGGGGGGCAGCTCCTACGAGCAGTACTTC.

V gene TRBV7-6 combines with J gene TRBJ2-6; D not resolved. The germline CDR1 and CDR2 sequences are SGHVS and FNYEAQ. The CDR3 spans 17 residues. Between the trimmed V and J ends, which lost 2 bases and 0 bases, there was a span of 11 bases. The CDR3 loop is CASSLPHRTSGANVLTF. DNA for the CDR3: TGTGCCAGCAGCTTACCACACCGCACCTCTGGGGCCAACGTCCTGACTTTC.

The genes are TRBV5-6 and TRBJ2-3, with 10 bases lining up with TRBD2. The CDR3 spans 16 residues. V was clipped by 3 bases and J by 0 bases; unmatched bases: 4. CDR1 is SGHDT and CDR2 is YYEEEE in the germline V gene. CDR3 coding DNA: TGTGCCAGCAGCTCCCGACTAGCGGGCAGCACAGATACGCAGTATTTT. The encoded protein is CASSSRLAGSTDTQYF.